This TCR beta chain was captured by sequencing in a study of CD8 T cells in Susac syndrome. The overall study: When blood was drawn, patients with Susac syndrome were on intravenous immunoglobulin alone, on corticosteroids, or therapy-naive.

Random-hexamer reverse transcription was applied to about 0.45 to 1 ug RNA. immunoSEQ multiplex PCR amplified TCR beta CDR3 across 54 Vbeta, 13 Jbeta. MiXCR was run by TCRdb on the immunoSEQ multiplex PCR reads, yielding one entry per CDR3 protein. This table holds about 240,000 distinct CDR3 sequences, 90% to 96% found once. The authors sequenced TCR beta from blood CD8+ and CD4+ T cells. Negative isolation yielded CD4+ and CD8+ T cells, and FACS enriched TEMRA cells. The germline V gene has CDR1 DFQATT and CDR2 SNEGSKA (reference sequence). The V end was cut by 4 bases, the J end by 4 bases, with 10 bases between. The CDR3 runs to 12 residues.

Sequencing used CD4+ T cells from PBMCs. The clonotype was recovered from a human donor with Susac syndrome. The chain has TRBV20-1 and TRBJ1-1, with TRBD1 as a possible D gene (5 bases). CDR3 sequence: CSAKRQFTEAFF. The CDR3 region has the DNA TGCAGTGCTAAGCGACAGTTCACTGAAGCTTTCTTT.